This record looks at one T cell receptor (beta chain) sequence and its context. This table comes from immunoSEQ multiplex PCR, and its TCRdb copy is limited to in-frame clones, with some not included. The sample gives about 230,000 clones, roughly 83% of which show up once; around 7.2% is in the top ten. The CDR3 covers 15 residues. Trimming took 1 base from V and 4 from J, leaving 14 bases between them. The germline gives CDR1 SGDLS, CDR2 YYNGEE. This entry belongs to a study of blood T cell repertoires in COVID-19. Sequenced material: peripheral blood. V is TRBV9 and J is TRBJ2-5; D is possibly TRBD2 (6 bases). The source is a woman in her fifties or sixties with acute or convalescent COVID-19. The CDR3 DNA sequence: TGTGCCAGCAGCGTACAATCTACCGGGGGAGAGACCCAGTACTTC. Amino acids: CASSVQSTGGETQYF.